The 18 T cell receptor beta chains reported below all come from one sample, sequenced in a study of T cells in Graves' hyperthyroidism and ophthalmopathy. Researchers took RNA transcripts and amplified the TCR beta CDR3 regions from them. The TCR CDR3 first-round RT-PCR relied on the HTBI primer set. TCRdb fed the multiplex PCR reads into MiXCR, producing one record per CDR3 protein. This table holds approximately 430,000 distinct CDR3 sequences, less than 20% found once. The material sequenced was blood. The receptor set was obtained from a woman aged 18 to 35 with Graves' hyperthyroidism.

This clonotype showed up just a few times. The chain recombines TRBV19 with TRBJ2-1, with 7 bases lining up with TRBD2. From germline, CDR1 is LNHDA and CDR2 SQIVND (reference sequence). The CDR3 is made up of 14 amino acids. Trimming removed 5 bases from V and 7 bases from J; junction bases left unmatched: 8. The CDR3 bases are TGTGCCAGTAGTTGGGGGGGAGAGTCGAATGAGCAGTTCTTC. Its translation: CASSWGGESNEQFF.

There are a few counts of this clonotype. The junction departs from germline at one end; a sequencing error may be responsible. The V gene is TRBV11-2, the J gene TRBJ2-5; no clear D. CDR3 length: 15 residues. CDR1 and CDR2 from the germline V gene are SGHAT and FQNNGV. DNA for the CDR3: TGTGCCAGCAGCTTGGCCGACTGGCTAGGAGAGGCCCAGTACTTC. Amino acid sequence: CASSLADWLGEAQYF.

The sample holds many counts of this clonotype. The chain recombines TRBV12-3 or TRBV12-4 with TRBJ2-4; D uncertain. The CDR3 consists of 15 residues. The V and J ends lost 4 bases and 0 bases respectively, with 10 bases between them. The DNA for the CDR3 is TGTGCCAGCAGTTCGTCAGTCGTAGCCAAAAACATTCAGTACTTC. Residues: CASSSSVVAKNIQYF.

The chain uses TRBV20-1 and TRBJ1-5; D unresolved. This CDR3 contains 13 residues. V was cut by 4 bases and J by 0 bases, with 7 bases left in between. The germline CDR1 and CDR2 sequences are DFQATT and SNEGSKA (reference sequence). The CDR3 region is CSAMTGSNQPQHF. CDR3 sequence (DNA): TGCAGTGCTATGACGGGTAGCAATCAGCCCCAGCATTTT.

This clonotype was seen repeatedly, ten times or more. The V and J genes are TRBV4-2 and TRBJ2-3; D unclear. CDR1 is LGHNA and CDR2 is YNFKEQ in the germline V gene. CDR3 length: 15 amino acids. Trimming stripped 4 bases from V and 5 bases from J, with 16 bases between. The CDR3 nucleotides read TGTGCCAGCAGCCCAAGATCAGGAGATATAGATACGCAGTATTTT. The encoded protein is CASSPRSGDIDTQYF.

Remarks on this clonotype: A much larger clone lies a single base off, so this may be a read error. The V and J genes are TRBV5-4 and TRBJ2-7, with 9 bases that match TRBD1. The V gene end was trimmed by 4 bases and the J gene end by 7 bases; junction bases not matched to a gene: 15. The length of the CDR3 is 16 residues. Germline V gives CDR1 SGHNT, CDR2 YYREEE (reference sequence). Here the CDR3 DNA reads TGTGCCAGCAGCCTCCGGGGGACAGGGTGGGCAAATGAGCAGTACTTC. The encoded protein is CASSLRGTGWANEQYF.

Only a few counts were recorded for this clonotype. The chain uses TRBV20-1 and TRBJ2-6; 8 positions agree with TRBD1. With 3 bases clipped from V and 4 bases from J, the junction kept 5 bases outside the gene matches. This CDR3 is 15 amino acids long. Germline V gives CDR1 DFQATT, CDR2 SNEGSKA (reference sequence). The CDR3 DNA reads as TGCAGTGCTAGCGAACAGGGGGAAGGGGCCAACGTCCTGACTTTC. The encoded protein is CSASEQGEGANVLTF.

This clonotype was recorded many times. The chain recombines TRBV28 with TRBJ2-7; D could derive from TRBD1 or TRBD2 (5 bases each). This CDR3 is 12 amino acids long. Per germline, CDR1 MDHEN and CDR2 SYDVKM. V lost 11 bases, J lost 5 bases, and 16 bases lay in between. The CDR3 reads CASRTGPDEQYF. The DNA of the CDR3 is TGTGCCTCCAGGACGGGGCCGGACGAGCAGTACTTC.

The sample holds many counts of this clonotype. The chain employs TRBV20-1 and TRBJ2-1, with 8 nucleotides matching TRBD2. Trimming at V came to 0 bases and at J to 10 bases, leaving 5 bases not matched to a gene. The length of the CDR3 is 13 residues. Germline CDR1 is DFQATT and CDR2 is SNEGSKA (reference sequence). CDR3 loop: CSARDPAGDEQFF. The CDR3 coding sequence is TGCAGTGCTAGAGATCCAGCGGGAGACGAGCAGTTCTTC.

This clonotype has at least ten counts. The V and J genes are TRBV2 and TRBJ2-3; TRBD2 matches at 8 bases. CDR1 is SNHLY, CDR2 FYNNEI, per germline. V was pared by 5 bases and J by 1 base, with 8 bases of the junction left unmatched. This CDR3 comprises 16 residues. DNA for the CDR3: TGTGCCAGCAGTCCACGAAGCGGGAGCGGCACAGATACGCAGTATTTT. Translation gives CASSPRSGSGTDTQYF.

This clonotype occurred many times. The rearrangement links TRBV6-4 to TRBJ2-1; 11 bases map to TRBD1. CDR1 and CDR2 from the germline V gene are MRHNA and SNTAGT. V was pared by 2 bases and J by 0 bases, with 0 bases of the junction left unmatched. The CDR3 spans 16 residues. This CDR3 reads CASSDGTGGSYNEQFF. In DNA, the CDR3 is TGTGCCAGCAGTGACGGGACAGGGGGCTCCTACAATGAGCAGTTCTTC.

The chain has TRBV12-3 or TRBV12-4 and TRBJ2-5; weak D call: TRBD1 (5 bases). The J call may be in error: the DNA end matches TRBJ2-1 better. This CDR3 has 14 amino acids. The DNA for the CDR3 is TGTGCCAGCAGCCTCATGGAAGGACAAGAGACCCAGTTCTTC. This encodes CASSLMEGQETQFF.

This clonotype has a count of ten or more. The chain uses TRBV28 and TRBJ1-5; D gene ambiguous. The V gene's germline CDR1 is MDHEN and CDR2 SYDVKM. The CDR3 extends over 15 amino acids. V lost 3 bases to trimming and J lost 0 bases, with 9 bases between them. CDR3 residues: CASSFTDYSNQPQHF. The CDR3 region has the DNA TGTGCCAGCAGTTTCACGGATTATAGCAATCAGCCCCAGCATTTT.

This clonotype was recorded at least ten times. The V call is TRBV10-3, the J call TRBJ2-1; 8 bases align to TRBD1. J was trimmed by 2 bases and V by 10 bases; bases with no gene match: 10. Germline values: CDR1 ENHRY, CDR2 SYGVKD. The CDR3 runs to 15 residues. The DNA for the CDR3 is TGTGCCACATCATTTAAGGACAGGGCCTACAATGAGCAGTTCTTC. This encodes CATSFKDRAYNEQFF.

V is TRBV6-1 and J is TRBJ1-6; no clear D gene. The CDR3 sequence is 11 residues long. CDR1 MNHNS and CDR2 SASEGT come from the germline V gene. The ends were cut back, 6 bases at V and 12 bases at J, with 9 bases in the middle. DNA for the CDR3: TGTGCCAGCAGCGGTGAGGGACCCCTCCACTTT. Its translation: CASSGEGPLHF.

This clonotype appeared once. J is TRBJ2-5 and V is TRBV10-3; D may match TRBD1 or TRBD2 (5 bases each). V lost 0 bases and J 0 bases, leaving 14 bases between the germline ends. CDR3 length equals 17 residues. From germline, CDR1 is ENHRY and CDR2 SYGVKD. This CDR3 is CAISESPMGRYQETQYF. CDR3 in DNA: TGTGCCATCAGTGAGTCACCTATGGGACGGTACCAAGAGACCCAGTACTTC.

At least ten counts were recorded for this clonotype. V usage is TRBV30 and J usage is TRBJ2-7; D unclear. The CDR3 is 14 residues long. From germline, CDR1 is GTSNPN and CDR2 SVGIG (reference sequence). V was shortened by 1 base and J by 2 bases, with 12 bases between the two germline ends. In DNA form, the CDR3 reads TGTGCCTGGAGTGGGGCGGATACTACCTACGAGCAGTACTTC. As protein: CAWSGADTTYEQYF.

To note about this clonotype: A read error may explain this, as a much larger clone is one base away. The chain is built from TRBV12-3 or TRBV12-4 and TRBJ2-2; possible D gene TRBD2, 6 bases. Trimming pared 5 bases from V and 9 bases from J, leaving 19 bases between. The CDR3 contains 15 residues. The DNA for the CDR3 is TGTGCCAGCAGTCTGGGGCCTTCGGGAGACAGGGAGCTGTTTTTT. It specifies CASSLGPSGDRELFF.